This TCR beta chain appears in the sequencing data of a study of T cells in Graves' hyperthyroidism and ophthalmopathy. On the study more broadly: At initial diagnosis, before any treatment had begun, peripheral blood was obtained.

The germline CDR1 and CDR2 sequences are WSHSY and SAAADI. The trim removed 6 bases at V and 5 bases at J, leaving 5 bases unmatched. This CDR3 region has 13 residues. General study findings and limits: In the analysis, a 13 V-J model separated ophthalmopathy from stable hyperthyroidism.

There were TCR beta CDR3 regions amplified from RNA transcripts. Primed by the HTBI set, a first-round RT-PCR was run on the TCR CDR3. TCRdb re-called the multiplex PCR reads with MiXCR, one entry per CDR3 protein. The sample comprises hundreds of thousands of distinct CDR3 sequences, 38% of which are singletons, and 8.9% rests with the top ten. This clonotype was seen many times. Antigen: not known. Clinicians diagnosed patients from clinical symptoms, serum thyroxine and TRAb, thyroid ultrasound and orbital computed tomography. Using more than 7.5 ml of fresh peripheral blood, PBMCs were prepared. The source of this sequence is a man in his late teens or twenties with Graves' hyperthyroidism. The chain is built from TRBV10-2 and TRBJ2-5, with TRBD2 matching over 8 bases. Sequencing used blood. The CDR3 is CASRGLVSETQYF. CDR3 sequence (DNA): TGCGCCAGCAGGGGACTAGTTTCGGAGACCCAGTACTTC.